This TCR beta chain stems from a study of T cells in localized non-small cell lung cancer. This clone was observed a handful of times. What it recognizes is unknown. Study-wide results and caveats: Adjacent lung held a median roughly 56 of the top 100 tumor clones.

Method: immunoSEQ multiplex PCR; TCRdb's copy keeps in-frame clones and lacks some. The table records about 2,300 clones, approximately 30% of them present only once. The CDR3 has 15 residues. This receptor was identified in a male donor older than 55 with stage II squamous cell lung carcinoma. The input for sequencing was lung tumor tissue, taken before any cancer treatment. This sequence joins TRBV22-1 and TRBJ2-7. TRBV22-1 is shown as a pseudogene. The CDR3 DNA sequence: TGTGCCAGCAGTAGCCCGTCCGGGGGACAATACGAGCAGTACTTC. Translating it yields CASSSPSGGQYEQYF.